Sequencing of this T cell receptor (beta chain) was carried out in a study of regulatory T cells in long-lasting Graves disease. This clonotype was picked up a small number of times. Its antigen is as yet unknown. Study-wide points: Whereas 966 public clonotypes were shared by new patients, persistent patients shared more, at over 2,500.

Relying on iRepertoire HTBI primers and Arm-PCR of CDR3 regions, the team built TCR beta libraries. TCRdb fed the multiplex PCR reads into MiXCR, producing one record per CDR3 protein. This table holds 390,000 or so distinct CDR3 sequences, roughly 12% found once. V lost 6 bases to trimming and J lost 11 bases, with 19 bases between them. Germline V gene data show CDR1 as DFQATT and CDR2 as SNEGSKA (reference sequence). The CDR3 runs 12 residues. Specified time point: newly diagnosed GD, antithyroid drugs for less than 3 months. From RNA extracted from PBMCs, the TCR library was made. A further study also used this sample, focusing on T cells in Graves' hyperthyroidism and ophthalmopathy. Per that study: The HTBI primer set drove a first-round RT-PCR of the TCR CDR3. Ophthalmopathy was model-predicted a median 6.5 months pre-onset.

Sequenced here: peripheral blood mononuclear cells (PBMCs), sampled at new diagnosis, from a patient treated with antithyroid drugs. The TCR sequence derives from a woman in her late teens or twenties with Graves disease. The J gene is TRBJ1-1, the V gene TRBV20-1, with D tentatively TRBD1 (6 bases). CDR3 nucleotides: TGCAGTGCCTTTTTCCGGGGGGCTTCGGCTTTCTTT. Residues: CSAFFRGASAFF.